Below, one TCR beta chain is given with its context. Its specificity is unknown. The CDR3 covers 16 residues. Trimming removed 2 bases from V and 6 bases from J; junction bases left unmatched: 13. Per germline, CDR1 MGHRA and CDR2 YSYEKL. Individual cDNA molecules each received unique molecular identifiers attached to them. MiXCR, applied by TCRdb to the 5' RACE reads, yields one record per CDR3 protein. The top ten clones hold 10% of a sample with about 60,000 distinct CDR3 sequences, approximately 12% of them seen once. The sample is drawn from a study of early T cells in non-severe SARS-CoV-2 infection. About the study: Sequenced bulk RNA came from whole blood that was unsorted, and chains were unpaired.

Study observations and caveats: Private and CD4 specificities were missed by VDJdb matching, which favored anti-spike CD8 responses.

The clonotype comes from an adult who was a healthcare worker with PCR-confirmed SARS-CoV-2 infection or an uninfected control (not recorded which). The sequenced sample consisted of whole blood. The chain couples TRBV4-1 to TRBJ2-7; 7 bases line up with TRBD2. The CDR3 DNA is TGCGCCAGCAGCCAACTGAGTCGGGTAGCGGGTCTCGAGCAGTACTTC. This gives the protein CASSQLSRVAGLEQYF.